Listed below are T cell receptor beta chains from one sample, sequenced in a study of T cell responses to AZD1222 COVID-19 vaccine. Libraries were prepared by immunoSEQ multiplex PCR; TCRdb keeps only in-frame clonotypes and omits some of them. Seen here are 45,000 or so clones, roughly 89% observed once, and the top ten hold around 1.1%. The sequencing here drew on peripheral blood, taken 28 days after the second AZD1222 dose. The receptors originated from an adult who received the AZD1222 COVID-19 vaccine. CDR3s include the opening cysteine and the closing phenylalanine or tryptophan. The D gene is left open where the match is weak. A row's size may be missing; if present it is once, few, many or a size class.

>13|.|TRBV19|.|TRBJ2-7
TGTGCCAGTAGTCGTTTGGACCGGGACGAGCAGTACTTC
CASSRLDRDEQYF
>15|.|TRBV6-5|once|TRBJ2-3
TGTGCCAGCAGTTACAACGGCGGAGGCACAGATACGCAGTATTTT
CASSYNGGGTDTQYF
>16|.|TRBV29-1|.|TRBJ2-1
TGCAGCTCCCGAGGGGGGCTGAAGACGGACGACAATGAGCAGTTCTTC
CSSRGGLKTDDNEQFF
>12|TRBD1|TRBV7-9|.|TRBJ2-3
TGTGCCAGCAGCTCACAGGGGGATACGCAGTATTTT
CASSSQGDTQYF
>14|.|TRBV4-3|.|TRBJ2-3
TGCGCCAGCAGCCAAGTTACGACAGCCATGGTGCAGTATTTT
CASSQVTTAMVQYF
>14|.|TRBV19|.|TRBJ2-2
TGTGCCAGTAGTATAGTAGTGGCACAAAGGGAGCTGTTTTTT
CASSIVVAQRELFF
>16|TRBD1|TRBV28|.|TRBJ2-7
TGTGCCAGCAGTTTAGGGGGACAGGGTGGGGCCTACGAGCAGTACTTC
CASSLGGQGGAYEQYF
>16|TRBD2|TRBV15|.|TRBJ2-2
TGTGCCACCAGCAGAGTACTAGCGGGAGCGGGCGGGGAGCTGTTTTTT
CATSRVLAGAGGELFF
>13|TRBD2|TRBV29-1|.|TRBJ2-5
TGCAGCGCCTTCACTAGCGGACAAGAGACCCAGTACTTC
CSAFTSGQETQYF
>15|.|TRBV2|.|TRBJ2-1
TGTGCCAGCAGTGTGAATAGCGGCCCCTACAATGAGCAGTTCTTC
CASSVNSGPYNEQFF
>13|.|TRBV12-5|.|TRBJ2-3
TGTGCTAGTGCCACGGAGAGCACAGATACGCAGTATTTT
CASATESTDTQYF
>16|.|TRBV4-1|.|TRBJ1-5
TGCGCCAGCAGCCAAGATAGGGTTCCTAGCAATCAGCCCCAGCATTTT
CASSQDRVPSNQPQHF
>11|.|TRBV5-1|.|TRBJ1-1
TGCGCCAGCAGGGACAGCTCCCTGGCTTTCTTT
CASRDSSLAFF
>12|.|TRBV28|.|TRBJ1-2
TGTGCCAGCGGGGAGGGCCTATATGGCTACACCTTC
CASGEGLYGYTF